A selection of T cell receptor beta chains follows, all from one sample in a study of blood T cell repertoires in COVID-19. The data were produced by immunoSEQ multiplex PCR, yet TCRdb's version contains in-frame clones alone and is incomplete. The repertoire has about 290,000 clones, 89% of them found once; the top ten carry approximately 1.5%. Sequencing was carried out using PBMCs or T cells enriched from blood (not recorded which). Receptor source: a woman aged 40-49 years who had recovered from COVID-19. Both conserved end residues are part of each CDR3. D genes are given only for firm matches. Clone size is not always given. Where it is, it says once, few, many or a class for expanded clones.

NA TRBJ1-1 once TRBV19 CASSSPDKNTEAFF TGTGCCAGTAGTTCCCCGGACAAGAACACTGAAGCTTTCTTT
NA TRBJ2-2 NA TRBV7-2 CASSSRRDTGELFF TGTGCCAGCAGTTCTAGACGGGACACCGGGGAGCTGTTTTTT
NA TRBJ2-2 NA TRBV5-1 CASSPSGNTGELFF TGCGCCAGCAGCCCGAGCGGGAACACCGGGGAGCTGTTTTTT
TRBD1 TRBJ1-6 NA TRBV2 CASSLTGASPLHF TGTGCCAGCAGTTTGACAGGGGCCTCACCCCTCCACTTT
NA TRBJ2-1 NA TRBV18 CASRKAGTTYNEQFF TGTGCCAGCCGAAAGGCCGGGACAACTTACAATGAGCAGTTCTTC
NA TRBJ1-2 once TRBV29-1 CSGSHDRSAPFF TGCAGCGGATCGCATGACAGGTCTGCCCCCTTCTTC
TRBD1 TRBJ1-1 few TRBV6-2/TRBV6-3 CASSNWGDRGNTEAFF TGTGCCAGCAGCAACTGGGGGGACAGGGGGAATACTGAAGCTTTCTTT
TRBD2 TRBJ2-1 NA TRBV24-1 CATSDKGLAGVGEQFF TGTGCCACCAGTGATAAAGGACTAGCGGGAGTAGGTGAGCAGTTCTTC
TRBD1 TRBJ1-1 NA TRBV2 CAIRGQANTEAFF TGTGCCATCAGGGGGCAGGCGAACACTGAAGCTTTCTTT
TRBD1 TRBJ1-5 NA TRBV6-1 CASSVGRTGGRTLDQPQHF TGTGCCAGCAGTGTCGGGAGGACAGGGGGAAGGACCCTAGATCAGCCCCAGCATTTT
TRBD1 TRBJ1-4 many TRBV27 CASRGQGIGNEKLFF TGTGCCAGCAGGGGACAGGGGATAGGTAATGAAAAACTGTTTTTT
NA TRBJ2-7 NA TRBV5-1 CASSLETASSSYEQYF TGCGCCAGCAGCTTGGAGACAGCAAGTAGCTCCTACGAGCAGTACTTC
TRBD1 TRBJ2-1 NA TRBV6-5 CASTEQGREQFF TGTGCCAGCACCGAACAGGGGCGGGAGCAGTTCTTC
NA TRBJ1-3 NA TRBV6-5 CASRTPGARDTIYF TGTGCCAGCAGGACCCCGGGAGCTCGGGACACCATATATTTT
NA TRBJ2-7 NA TRBV7-3 CASSLTPGSYEQYF TGTGCCAGCAGCTTAACTCCAGGAAGCTACGAGCAGTACTTC
TRBD1 TRBJ1-1 NA TRBV19 CASRDRYQTLKAFF TGTGCCAGTAGGGACAGGTATCAGACGCTGAAAGCTTTCTTT
NA TRBJ2-3 NA TRBV2 CASSSQGGTDTQYF TGTGCCAGCAGTTCCCAGGGGGGAACAGATACGCAGTATTTT
NA TRBJ2-6 NA TRBV10-3 CAIGKTGSTSGANVLTF TGTGCCATCGGGAAGACGGGATCAACCTCTGGGGCCAACGTCCTGACTTTC
NA TRBJ1-2 NA TRBV30 CASQSQNYGYTF TGTGCCTCCCAGTCGCAAAACTATGGCTACACCTTC
NA TRBJ1-1 NA TRBV30 CAWRWRGPNTEAFF TGTGCCTGGAGGTGGAGAGGGCCTAACACTGAAGCTTTCTTT
TRBD1 TRBJ2-1 NA TRBV6-5 CASSYTYRGNEQFF TGTGCCAGCAGTTACACTTACAGGGGCAATGAGCAGTTCTTC
TRBD1 TRBJ1-6 NA TRBV9 CASSAQERDSHSPLHF TGTGCCAGCAGCGCACAAGAACGGGACAGCCATTCACCCCTCCACTTT
NA TRBJ2-2 NA TRBV11-3 CASSSGGGGGELFF TGTGCCAGCAGCTCAGGTGGGGGCGGCGGGGAGCTGTTTTTT
NA TRBJ1-1 NA TRBV6-2/TRBV6-3 CASSYWGTQVEAFF TGTGCCAGCAGTTACTGGGGCACACAGGTTGAAGCTTTCTTT
NA TRBJ1-1 few TRBV3-1/TRBV3-2 CASSQEGVSEAFF TGTGCCAGCAGCCAAGAAGGGGTATCGGAAGCTTTCTTT
NA TRBJ2-5 NA TRBV7-2 CASSLELQETQYF TGTGCCAGCAGCTTAGAACTACAAGAGACCCAGTACTTC
NA TRBJ1-2 NA TRBV2 CASRPQGIYGYTF TGTGCCAGCAGACCCCAGGGTATCTATGGCTACACCTTC
NA TRBJ1-2 NA TRBV9 CASSVASGANYGYTF TGTGCCAGCAGCGTAGCCTCGGGAGCTAACTATGGCTACACCTTC
NA TRBJ1-2 NA TRBV5-6 CASSGLPEGNYGYTF TGTGCCAGCAGCGGATTACCGGAGGGGAACTATGGCTACACCTTC